This TCR beta chain was sequenced for a study of cytomegalovirus exposure and HLA in healthy donors. Points from the study as a whole: Some V segments could not be told apart, so they were left out, TRBV6-2 and TRBV6-3 among them.

PCR amplification relied on 60 Vbeta primers (plus 13 Jbeta primers). TCRdb's table, derived via immunoSEQ multiplex PCR, lists solely in-frame clones and lacks some. The sample has 70,000 to 90,000 clones; 65% to 80% are singletons. Notes on this clone: Its antigen is currently unknown.

The CDR3 extends over 15 amino acids. Germline-derived CDR1 and CDR2 are LNHNV and YYDKDF (reference sequence). V shed 1 base, J shed 6 bases, and the junction held 3 bases outside the gene matches. The gene calls are TRBV15 and TRBJ2-7; 13 bases are shared with TRBD2. Input material: PBMCs. The source of this sequence is a man in his sixties in good health and CMV-seronegative. For the CDR3, the DNA is TGTGCCACCAGCAGAGGACTAGCGGGGGGCGGCGAGCAGTACTTC. This gives the protein CATSRGLAGGGEQYF.